The entry below describes one T cell receptor beta chain. Compared with the rest of its sample, this clone is large (0.1 to 1%). Its antigen remains undetermined. Per-nucleotide qualities are absent, and no much larger clonotype sits a single base away. These data belong to a study of cytomegalovirus exposure and HLA in healthy donors (dated by TCRdb to 2015 to 2018). Regarding the research as a whole: An earlier analysis of several hundred of the donors reported 276 Gb of sequence data and approximately 110 million unique TCR beta sequences from roughly 200 million T cells. Along with the roughly 610-subject first cohort, a separate validation cohort of more than 90 different subjects was used. The T cell repertoires of 666 subjects were profiled by immunosequencing and related to cytomegalovirus serostatus. Donor age, sex, ethnicity and CMV serostatus were collected together with the repertoire data. On average, about 200,000 unique TCR beta nucleotide sequences were sequenced per donor among 398 genotyped donors of the cohort, with 15% to 20% of those sequences being non-productive. All discovery cohort repertoires had been generated on a single sequencing platform. Both class I and class II loci were covered by HLA typing, at four-digit resolution. High-throughput TCR immunosequencing, statistical association of individual TCRs with disease status, and machine learning were combined to predict cytomegalovirus infection status. Typing coverage varied by locus: roughly 629-640 donors for A, B, C, DRB1 and DQB1; approximately 500 for DQA1; around 610 for DPA1; roughly 450 for DPB1. Rather than drawing on any new phenotypic data, the later analysis identified candidate immune exposures from TCR beta sequences and the way those sequences occurred across donors. Of the approximately 370 genotyped donors, 65% to 90% were placed in the genetic ancestry cluster associated with self-reported Caucasian donors. A handful of DR-DQ haplotypes were handled as single units for association and clustering because linkage in the cohort was strong. Roughly 300 gigabases of sequencing data and approximately 80 million unique TCR sequences were included in an early release covering roughly 700 HLA-typed donors. To decide whether each TCR beta V gene segment behaved as functional or pseudogenic, an earlier analysis of over 500 of the donors relied on high-throughput TCR beta sequencing. A later analysis re-examined previously published TCR beta repertoires from roughly 720 donors and added high-resolution HLA genotyping to investigate patterns of TCR occurrence. The aim of the study was to test whether cataloging public T cell receptors could identify signatures of past pathogen exposure. A later genetic analysis used genome-wide SNP genotypes for about three fifths of the 666 donors, treating that subset as a discovery cohort. Study-wide findings and limitations: A later analysis found that TCR association rates varied across HLA loci, with DRB1 alleles showing the most associated TCRs and HLA-C alleles the fewest. According to the authors, the approach could potentially be generalized to other disease states and immunological phenotypes. In a later analysis, most CMV-associated TCR beta chains were found to appear HLA-restricted, with HLA associations seemingly driven largely by CMV exposure. Because some donors lacked HLA typing at each locus, the association tests relied only on the typed subset. Specific HLA alleles were associated with 15,000 to 20,000 TCR beta sequences at a false discovery rate of 0.05 in a later analysis. A further reported finding was that TCR beta sequences accurately predicted the HLA-A and HLA-B alleles for most subjects in the first cohort. Most TCR sequences were seen in very few donors, while some public TCRs were found in many individuals. A few of the identified cytomegalovirus-associated TCR beta chains were confirmed in vitro to be specific for cytomegalovirus antigens. In a later analysis, HLA-associated TCR beta chains showed more clonal expansion and lower generation probabilities than non-associated chains that were equally common. Only TCR beta chains were sequenced in this cohort, and the absence of alpha or paired-chain data limited detectable features. Broadly in line with IMGT annotations, most TCR beta V segments showed up in productive rearrangements about 87% or about 30% of the time in an earlier analysis of 450 to 750 of the donors. Compared with the roughly 720-donor mean, donors in an Asian-associated ancestry cluster had fewer N-insertions in productive TCRs, according to a later genetic analysis. Because the 87-base-pair reads could not distinguish some IMGT-functional V segments, including TRBV6-2 and TRBV6-3, those segments were excluded. Presence/absence analyses assumed roughly uniform sequencing depth across donors, an assumption that may not hold. A total of 150 to 200 TCR beta chains were listed by the study as associated with cytomegalovirus. Because counts were too low, approximately 18 rarely observed V segments, including chromosome 9 orphons, were excluded from the earlier analysis of 587 of the donors. In a later analysis, several top co-occurrence clusters were reported to appear linked to parvovirus B19, influenza, CMV and Epstein-Barr virus. A cluster of highly shared sequence variants was judged likely to represent a technical artifact of the sequencing pipeline. Strong co-occurrence of HLA alleles, especially DR and DQ, made assigning TCR associations to individual alleles difficult. CMV serostatus was the only immune exposure information available for the cohort. The classifier was reported to diagnose cytomegalovirus status with high specificity and sensitivity in both the original cohort and the validation cohort. V-gene and J-gene trimming of TCR beta chains was associated with a missense DCLRE1C variant in a later genetic analysis, and the association was replicated in an independent cohort. Correlated functional status among segregating V segments might be attributable to linkage disequilibrium, but an unknown experimental factor could not be ruled out.

Libraries were prepared through the immunoSEQ multiplex PCR assay. For the multiplex PCR, a mixture combining 60 forward primers for TCR Vbeta segments and 13 reverse primers for TCR Jbeta segments was used. The CDR3 region of rearranged TCR beta genes was amplified from genomic DNA by a multiplex PCR assay. The Illumina HiSeq System was used to sequence the amplified TCR beta libraries as 87-base-pair reads. The paper's processing steps were these. A later analysis counted some 80 million unique TCR beta chains across the 550 to 750 repertoires, and about 10 million of these chains were shared by at least two donors. Raw reads were error-corrected and collapsed into unique sequences with a nearest-neighbor algorithm that merged closely related sequences to remove PCR and sequencing errors. V, D and J gene segments were assigned by aligning CDR3 sequences to IMGT reference sequences. For a sequence to be retained, a match of at least six nucleotides to both a V gene segment and a J gene segment was required. A rearrangement was called productive if the CDR3 had no stop codons and remained in frame with V and J, and every other rearrangement was called non-productive. CDR3 was defined according to IMGT convention as the region running from the second conserved V-encoded cysteine to the conserved J-encoded phenylalanine. The earlier analysis of a few hundred of the donors excluded any sequence lacking an unambiguous match to a single V gene segment. In an earlier analysis of around 590 of the donors, a V segment was called functional when productive rearrangements were above 56.7%, and segregating when the standard deviation between donors exceeded 5%. A statistical classification framework was built for diagnosing cytomegalovirus status from the catalog of TCR beta chain sequences. In a later analysis, V and J genes were assigned by comparing TCR nucleotide sequences against IMGT/GENE-DB human TR gene sequences. A later analysis assigned CDR3 sequences and most-parsimonious VDJ recombination scenarios with the TCRdist pipeline. In a later analysis, each TCR beta chain was defined by its CDR3 amino acid sequence together with its V-gene family, and reads without a unique V-gene family were excluded. In a later analysis, 450 to 600 highly shared, low-generation-probability nucleotide sequences were removed to address suspected cross-contamination and a sequencing artifact. For each public chain, a later analysis derived a clonal expansion index from normalized ranks of inferred template counts within each repertoire. In a later analysis, generation probabilities were computed using a VDJ recombination model fitted to out-of-frame rearrangements, and the results were checked against IGoR. In a later analysis, TCR-TCR, TCR-HLA and TCR-CMV co-occurrence was scored with hypergeometric tests, and a repertoire-size bias correction was applied to TCR pairs. False discovery rates were estimated in a later analysis by permuting HLA or CMV assignments 20 times. A later analysis grouped co-occurring TCRs with DBSCAN, adding TCRdist sequence similarity when clustering within HLA-allele-positive subsets. Co-occurrence clustering excluded repertoires with fewer than 30,000 or more than 120,000 public chains, plus five with anomalous nucleotide sharing. As stored in TCRdb, this immuneACCESS dataset retains in-frame rearrangements with V and J assigned. A fraction of the clones does not appear; measured against another copy, unresolved V genes explain less than half of the discrepancy, and the remainder lacks a known reason. V, J and clone size are taken as reported in that table, and D and trimming were inferred from the DNA itself. This sample has over 100,000 clones in its table, and 69% of those were observed once. The ten largest account for 4.5% to 5.5% of the sample.

The cohort was made up of roughly 670 healthy bone marrow donors. At the time of sampling, every cohort member was nominally healthy, though immune exposures that went unrecorded were likely present. The donor tested CMV seropositive and was one of the 289 seropositive cohort members. Every donor gave a peripheral blood sample, and the peripheral blood mononuclear cells from that sample were used for TCR beta sequencing. The Qiagen DNeasy Blood Extraction Kit was used to extract genomic DNA from the blood cell samples. There are 19 amino acids in the CDR3, from cysteine to phenylalanine inclusive. The DNA shown is the 57-base CDR3, in frame from base 1.

Recombination joined TRBV12-1 with TRBJ1-2; TRBD1, the table's D call, lacks a check against the DNA. TRBV12-1 is described as a pseudogene. Material for sequencing was PBMCs. This sequence was found in a woman in her 70s in good health and CMV-seropositive. In nucleotides, the sequence is TGTGCCAGCAGCTTCTACGACCGGGACAGAAGGTTCCGGGACTATGGCTACACCTTC. Protein translation: CASSFYDRDRRFRDYGYTF.